The entry that follows covers one T cell receptor beta chain sequence. Researchers made TCR cDNA using 5'RACE template switching, and this step added a universal primer site and UMIs. TCRdb used MiXCR to reprocess the 5' RACE reads, holding one entry per CDR3 protein. The sample records hundreds of thousands of distinct CDR3 sequences, roughly 12% being singletons. The V gene's germline CDR1 is SGHRS and CDR2 YFSETQ. Between the trimmed V and J ends, which lost 2 bases and 4 bases, there was a span of 9 bases. This CDR3 is built from 13 residues. The sample is drawn from a study of T cells after yellow fever vaccination. The overall study: In the case of low-cell-number fractions, SMART-Seq v4 Ultra Low Input was used for preparation.

Sequencing used PBMCs, obtained on the day of the first yellow fever vaccination. This rearrangement joins TRBV5-1 to TRBJ1-2; no clear D. This TCR was recovered from a man in his late teens or twenties who received the YFV17D yellow fever vaccine. The CDR3 nucleotides are TGCGCCAGCAGCTTATTACAGCCCTATGGCTACACCTTC. Translating it yields CASSLLQPYGYTF. The full variable domain, its missing parts supplied by reference TRBV5-1 and TRBJ1-2, is KAGVTQTPRYLIKTRGQQVTLSCSPISGHRSVSWYQQTPGQGLQFLFEYFSETQRNKGNFPGRFSGRQFSNSRSEMNVSTLELGDSALYLCASSLLQPYGYTFGSGTRLTVV.